This paragraph covers one TCR beta chain sequence. The antigen is undetermined. The V end lost 0 bases, the J end lost 10 bases, and 15 bases lay between the germline ends. This CDR3 comprises 14 residues. Germline V gene sequence: CDR1 MGHRA, CDR2 YSYEKL. It was autoimmune disease history or systemic immunosuppression that excluded patients. This record belongs to a study of OX40 agonist ivuxolimab in advanced cancers. Study as a whole: While on treatment, patients had intravenous ivuxolimab at 0.01 to 10 mg/kg every 2 weeks. General study results and limits: Antigen specificity remained undetermined for the expanded peripheral T cells.

Produced via immunoSEQ multiplex PCR; TCRdb's table is partial and in-frame only. The table lists about 36,000 clones, 79% of them singletons. This clonotype was sampled from an adult with an advanced solid tumor such as melanoma, head and neck, liver or kidney cancer. Here the sequenced sample was CD4+ or CD8+ T cells sorted from blood, taken in a trial of the OX40 agonist ivuxolimab. The V call is TRBV4-1, the J call TRBJ1-1, with D perhaps TRBD1 (6 bases). This chain's CDR3 is CASSQDPRPQGAFF. The DNA for the CDR3 is TGCGCCAGCAGCCAAGATCCTAGGCCACAGGGAGCTTTCTTT.